This TCR beta chain was captured by sequencing in a study of cytomegalovirus exposure and HLA in healthy donors. Study as a whole: Of fewer than 450 genotyped donors, about 81% clustered with self-reported Caucasian donors. Study conclusions and caveats: Productive status was seen about 90% or about 30% of the time for most TCR beta V segments in an earlier analysis. There were several of the most significant clusters that appeared linked to common viral pathogens in a later analysis. Trimming of TCR beta V- and J-genes showed a link, identified in a later analysis, to a missense DCLRE1C variant.

The PCR made use of 60 Vbeta and 13 Jbeta primers. Sequenced by immunoSEQ multiplex PCR; TCRdb stores in-frame clones only, minus some. The sample records over 150,000 clones, 75% being singletons. Notes on this clone: Its specificity is not known.

V shed 0 bases and J shed 0 bases, with 8 bases lying between them. Germline V gene lookup returns CDR1 LGHNA and CDR2 YNFKEQ. The CDR3 contains 16 residues. V usage is TRBV4-2 and J usage is TRBJ1-4; D perhaps matches TRBD1 (5 bases). Sample: PBMCs. This clonotype was obtained from a male donor in good health and CMV-seronegative. Here the CDR3 DNA reads TGTGCCAGCAGCCAAGAGGGGCCGGCAACTAATGAAAAACTGTTTTTT. Its translation: CASSQEGPATNEKLFF.